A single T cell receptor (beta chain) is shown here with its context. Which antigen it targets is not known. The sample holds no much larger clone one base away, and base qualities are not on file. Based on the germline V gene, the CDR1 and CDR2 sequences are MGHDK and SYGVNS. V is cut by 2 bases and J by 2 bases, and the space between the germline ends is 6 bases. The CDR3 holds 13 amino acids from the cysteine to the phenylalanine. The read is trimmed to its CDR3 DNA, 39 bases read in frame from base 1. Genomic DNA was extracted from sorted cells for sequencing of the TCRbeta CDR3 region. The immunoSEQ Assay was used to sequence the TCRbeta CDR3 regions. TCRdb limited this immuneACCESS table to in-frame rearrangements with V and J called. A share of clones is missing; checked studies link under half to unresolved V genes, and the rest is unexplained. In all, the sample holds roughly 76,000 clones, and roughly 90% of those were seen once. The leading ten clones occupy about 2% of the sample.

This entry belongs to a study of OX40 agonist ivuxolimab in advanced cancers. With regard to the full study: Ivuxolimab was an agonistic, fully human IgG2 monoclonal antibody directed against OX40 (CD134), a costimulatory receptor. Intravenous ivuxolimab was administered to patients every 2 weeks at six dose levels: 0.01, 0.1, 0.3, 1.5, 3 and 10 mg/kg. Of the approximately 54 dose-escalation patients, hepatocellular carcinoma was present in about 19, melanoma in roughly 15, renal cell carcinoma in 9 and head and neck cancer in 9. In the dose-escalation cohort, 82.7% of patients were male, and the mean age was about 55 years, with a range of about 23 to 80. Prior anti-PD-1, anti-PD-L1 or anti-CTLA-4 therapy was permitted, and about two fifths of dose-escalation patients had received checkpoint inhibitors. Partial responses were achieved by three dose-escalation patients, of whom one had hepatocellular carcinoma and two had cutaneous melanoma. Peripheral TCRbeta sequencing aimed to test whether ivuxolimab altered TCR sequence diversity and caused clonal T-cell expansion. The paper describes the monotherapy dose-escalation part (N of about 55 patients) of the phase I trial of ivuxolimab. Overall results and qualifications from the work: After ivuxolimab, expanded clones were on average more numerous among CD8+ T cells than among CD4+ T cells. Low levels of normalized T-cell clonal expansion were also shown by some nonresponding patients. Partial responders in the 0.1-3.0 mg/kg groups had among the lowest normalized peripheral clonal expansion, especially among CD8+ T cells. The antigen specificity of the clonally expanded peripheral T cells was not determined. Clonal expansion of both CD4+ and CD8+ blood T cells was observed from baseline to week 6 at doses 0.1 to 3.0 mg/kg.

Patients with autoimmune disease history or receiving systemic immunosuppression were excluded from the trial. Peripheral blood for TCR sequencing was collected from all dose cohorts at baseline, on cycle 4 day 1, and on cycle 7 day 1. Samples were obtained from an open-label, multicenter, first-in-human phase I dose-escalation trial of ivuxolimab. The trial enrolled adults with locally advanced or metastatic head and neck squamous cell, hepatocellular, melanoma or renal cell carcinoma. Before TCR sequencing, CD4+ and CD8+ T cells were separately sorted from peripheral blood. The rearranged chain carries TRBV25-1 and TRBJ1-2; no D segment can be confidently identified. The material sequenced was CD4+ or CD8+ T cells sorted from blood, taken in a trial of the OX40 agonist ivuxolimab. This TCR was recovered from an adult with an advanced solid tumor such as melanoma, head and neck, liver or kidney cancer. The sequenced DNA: TGTGCCAGCAGTGAAGGTGGAAACTATGGCTACACCTTC. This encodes CASSEGGNYGYTF.